This T cell receptor beta chain was profiled in a study of PD-L1 blockade in urothelial cancer. Time point specified: pretreatment peripheral blood. This clone occurred once. TCRdb keeps only in-frame clones here, not all; method: immunoSEQ multiplex PCR. The table lists 130,000 or so clones, less than 85% of them singletons. The germline gives CDR1 LNHDA, CDR2 SQIVND (reference sequence). V lost 4 bases and J 5 bases, leaving 17 bases between the germline ends. The CDR3 is 15 residues long. The chain has TRBV19 and TRBJ2-5; TRBD2 might be the D (5 bases). Source: PBMCs, taken around atezolizumab (anti-PD-L1) treatment. The sequence was obtained from a man aged 50 or older with urothelial cancer. CDR3 nucleotides: TGTGCCAGTAGTAAAACTAGTTTGGTAGTCGAGACCCAGTACTTC. Its translation is CASSKTSLVVETQYF.